The 27 T cell receptor beta chains presented below share a single source sample, sequenced in a study of blood T cells in healthy people across ages. A second PCR of 7 to 11 cycles used a sample-barcoded 5' primer and a J-beta primer mix. TCRdb ran MiXCR on the 5' RACE reads and lists one entry per CDR3 protein. The top ten clones hold more than 20% of a sample with 700,000 to 950,000 distinct CDR3 sequences, approximately 39% of them seen once. Sequenced: blood. These receptors were collected from a woman aged 55-69 years in good health.

V and J are TRBV6-5 and TRBJ2-1; D possibly corresponds to TRBD2 (7 bases). Trimming shortened V by 5 bases and J by 5 bases, and 19 bases separated the two germline ends. Germline V gives CDR1 MNHEY, CDR2 SVGAGI. This CDR3 has 16 amino acids. The CDR3 bases are TGTGCCAGCAGTACCTCATGGGGGGGGCATAACAATGAGCAGTTCTTC. This sequence encodes CASSTSWGGHNNEQFF.

This clonotype has just a few counts. This chain connects TRBV29-1 to TRBJ2-5; 10 positions agree with TRBD2. The CDR3 consists of 15 residues. Germline CDR1 SQVTM, CDR2 ANQGSEA. Trimming took 1 base from V and 5 from J; bases not matched to a gene: 7. The CDR3: CSVEASGGAGETQYF. The DNA for the CDR3 is TGCAGCGTTGAAGCCAGCGGGGGGGCCGGGGAGACCCAGTACTTC.

For this clonotype: Relative to the germline gene, one junction end is altered; a read error may explain this. The chain employs TRBV20-1 and TRBJ2-1; D is ambiguous. The germline V gene encodes CDR1 DFQATT and CDR2 SNEGSKA (reference sequence). The CDR3 is 12 residues long. CDR3 sequence reads: CSAAQNYDEQFF. CDR3 bases: TGCAGTGCTGCACAGAACTACGATGAGCAGTTCTTC.

This chain links TRBV6-5 with TRBJ1-4; 7 bases agree with TRBD1. Trimming removed 1 base from V and 0 bases from J; junction bases left unmatched: 8. CDR1 is MNHEY, CDR2 SVGAGI, per germline. There are 18 residues in the CDR3. The CDR3 loop reads CASSYLGDSAATNEKLFF. The CDR3 bases are TGTGCCAGCAGTTACTTAGGGGACAGTGCTGCAACTAATGAAAAACTGTTTTTT.

Only one count was recorded for this clonotype. The gene calls are TRBV21-1 and TRBJ2-5; the table's D gene call, TRBD1, was not cross checked with the DNA. TRBV21-1 is tagged as a pseudogene. CDR3 length equals 15 residues. CDR3 sequence reads: CASSNEGQGEETQYF. The CDR3 bases are TGTGCCAGCAGCAACGAGGGACAGGGTGAAGAGACCCAGTACTTC.

This clonotype was counted a few times. The chain is built from TRBV15 and TRBJ2-7, with TRBD2 identical over 7 bases. Germline values: CDR1 LNHNV, CDR2 YYDKDF (reference sequence). The V gene end was trimmed by 0 bases and the J gene end by 6 bases; junction bases not matched to a gene: 11. This CDR3 is built from 16 residues. The CDR3 bases are TGTGCCACCAGCAGAGATGAGTTCAGCGGGACGGGCGAGCAGTACTTC. Its protein product is CATSRDEFSGTGEQYF.

The chain links TRBV29-1 to TRBJ1-2, with TRBD1 as a possible D gene (6 bases). The CDR3 length is 13 residues. In germline, CDR1 is SQVTM, CDR2 ANQGSEA. The V and J ends lost 3 bases and 7 bases respectively, with 15 bases between them. The CDR3 nucleotides read TGCAGCGTTGAGTCGGTACAGGGTAGTGGCTACACCTTC. It is translated as CSVESVQGSGYTF.

V gene TRBV29-1 combines with J gene TRBJ2-7, with D maybe TRBD1 (6 bases). V lost 3 bases, J lost 2 bases, and 11 bases lay in between. Germline V gives CDR1 SQVTM, CDR2 ANQGSEA. This CDR3 has 13 residues. CDR3 sequence (DNA): TGCAGCGTTGAGGACAGTCTAACCTACGAGCAGTACTTC. As protein: CSVEDSLTYEQYF.

V is TRBV25-1 and J is TRBJ1-4; the D gene is possibly TRBD1 (6 bases). Germline V gene sequence: CDR1 MGHDK, CDR2 SYGVNS. The CDR3 runs 16 residues. The V and J ends lost 1 base and 8 bases respectively, with 17 bases between them. CDR3 protein: CASSESGASLKEKLFF. The CDR3 nucleotides read TGTGCCAGCAGTGAATCAGGGGCCTCTCTTAAGGAAAAACTGTTTTTT.

A note on this clonotype: A much larger clone lies a single base off, so this may be a read error. This chain connects TRBV18 to TRBJ2-7; 8 nucleotides line up with TRBD1. Germline assignment: CDR1 KGHSH and CDR2 LQKENI. The CDR3 loop spans 13 amino acids. The CDR3 is CAGSPGRGLEQYF. For the CDR3, the DNA is TGTGCCGGCTCACCAGGCAGGGGGCTCGAGCAGTACTTC. The full variable domain, its missing parts supplied by reference TRBV18 and TRBJ2-7, is NAGVMQNPRHLVRRRGQEARLRCSPMKGHSHVYWYRQLPEEGLKFMVYLQKENIIDESGMPKERFSAEFPKEGPSILRIQQVVRGDSAAYFCAGSPGRGLEQYFGPGTRLTVT.

The CDR3 sequence: CASTQLAGGDEQFF. CDR3 DNA: TGTGCCAGCACCCAACTAGCGGGGGGCGATGAGCAGTTCTTC. This chain connects TRBV28 to TRBJ2-1; 12 bases match TRBD2. The CDR3 loop spans 14 amino acids. Germline loops: CDR1 MDHEN, CDR2 SYDVKM. V gave up 7 bases and J gave up 8 bases; unmatched junction bases: 6.

About this clonotype itself: The junction differs from germline at one of its ends, possibly a read error. The chain joins TRBV29-1 to TRBJ1-4; 8 bases line up with TRBD1. The CDR3 runs to 15 residues. The germline CDR1 and CDR2 sequences are SQVTM and ANQGSEA. CDR3 loop: CSVRTGRTTNEKLFF. For the CDR3, the DNA is TGCAGCGTACGGACAGGGCGAACGACTAATGAAAAGCTGTTTTTT.

This clonotype was seen many times. The chain employs TRBV12-3 or TRBV12-4 and TRBJ2-1, with D possibly called TRBD1 or TRBD2 (5 bases each). The CDR3 loop spans 11 amino acids. V was shortened by 8 bases and J by 9 bases, with 11 bases between the two germline ends. CDR3 amino acids: CASRQGTEQFF. The CDR3 region has the DNA TGTGCCAGCCGGCAAGGGACTGAGCAGTTCTTC.

This clonotype showed up just a few times. V is TRBV20-1 and J is TRBJ1-5; maybe TRBD1 (6 bases). Germline values: CDR1 DFQATT, CDR2 SNEGSKA (reference sequence). CDR3 length: 17 amino acids. Trimming took off 3 bases at V and 0 bases at J, with 18 bases between the two ends. CDR3 loop: CSASGAGGAYSNQPQHF. For the CDR3, the DNA is TGCAGTGCTAGTGGGGCGGGGGGCGCGTATAGCAATCAGCCCCAGCATTTT.

This clonotype was seen only a few times. The chain uses TRBV28 and TRBJ2-7, with D perhaps being TRBD1 or TRBD2 (5 bases each). The CDR3 covers 14 residues. Trimming left V 4 bases short and J 2 bases short, with 12 bases between. CDR1 is MDHEN, CDR2 SYDVKM, per germline. For the CDR3, the DNA is TGTGCCAGCAGTTACTTCGGGGCAACCTACGAGCAGTACTTC. Amino acids: CASSYFGATYEQYF. Variable domain in full (rest from reference TRBV28 and TRBJ2-7): DVKVTQSSRYLVKRTGEKVFLECVQDMDHENMFWYRQDPGLGLRLIYFSYDVKMKEKGDIPEGYSVSREKKERFSLILESASTNQTSMYLCASSYFGATYEQYFGPGTRLTVT.

The rearrangement links TRBV7-9 to TRBJ1-1; 8 nucleotides match TRBD1. CDR3 size: 13 residues. Germline-derived CDR1 and CDR2 are SEHNR and FQNEAQ (reference sequence). Trimming cost V 5 bases and J 1 base; bases outside gene matches: 0. CDR3 sequence: CASSQGANTEAFF. The CDR3 DNA is TGTGCCAGCAGCCAGGGGGCGAACACTGAAGCTTTCTTT. The variable domain in full, with the rest retrieved from reference TRBV7-9 and TRBJ1-1, is DTGVSQNPRHKITKRGQNVTFRCDPISEHNRLYWYRQTLGQGPEFLTYFQNEAQLEKSRLLSDRFSAERPKGSFSTLEIQRTEQGDSAMYLCASSQGANTEAFFGQGTRLTVV.

This clonotype appeared a few times. The chain has TRBV20-1 and TRBJ2-5; the match to TRBD2 covers 7 bases. Germline CDR1 is DFQATT and CDR2 is SNEGSKA (reference sequence). CDR3 length: 14 amino acids. Trimming took 1 base from V and 1 from J; bases not matched to a gene: 3. The CDR3 DNA sequence: TGCAGTGCTAGAGGCACTAGCGTCCAAGAGACCCAGTACTTC. This gives the protein CSARGTSVQETQYF.

This rearrangement joins TRBV3-1 to TRBJ1-1, with 7 nucleotides matching TRBD1. The germline CDR1 and CDR2 sequences are LGHDT and YNNKEL (reference sequence). The CDR3 sequence is 13 residues long. With 4 bases clipped from V and 10 bases from J, the junction kept 9 bases outside the gene matches. CDR3 sequence (DNA): TGTGCCAGCAGCCGCCTAGGGCAGGGGGGAGCTTTCTTT. Translated, it gives CASSRLGQGGAFF.

Only a few counts were recorded for this clonotype. The chain couples TRBV3-1 to TRBJ1-1; D is ambiguous. Trimming removed 0 bases at V and 7 bases at J, with 9 bases between. This CDR3 contains 13 residues. The germline V gene has CDR1 LGHDT and CDR2 YNNKEL (reference sequence). The CDR3 coding sequence is TGTGCCAGCAGCCAAGAAGGAGCGTATGAAGCTTTCTTT. This codes for CASSQEGAYEAFF.

This clonotype was detected ten times or more. This sequence joins TRBV27 and TRBJ2-7, with 9 bases aligning to TRBD1. The CDR3 runs 15 residues. Trimming took 3 bases from V and 1 from J; bases not matched to a gene: 4. CDR1 is MNHEY, CDR2 SMNVEV, per germline (reference sequence). This chain's CDR3 is CASSFGTGRSYEQYF. DNA for the CDR3: TGTGCCAGCAGTTTCGGGACAGGGAGGTCCTACGAGCAGTACTTC.

This clonotype was detected ten times or more. The chain carries TRBV4-3 and TRBJ2-7, with D unclear. The end of the DNA is better explained by TRBJ2-5, so the J call may be wrong. CDR3 length: 13 amino acids. In germline, CDR1 is LGHNA, CDR2 YSLEER. The CDR3 DNA reads TGCGCCAGCAGCCAAGAGGGGTGGCAGACCCAGTACTTC. It specifies CASSQEGWQTQYF.

The chain links TRBV12-3 or TRBV12-4 to TRBJ1-1; D remains unclear. V shed 3 bases and J shed 1 base, with 9 bases lying between them. The CDR3 runs to 14 residues. CDR3 nucleotide sequence: TGTGCCAGCAGTTTGGACGGGAGGAACACTGAAGCTTTCTTT. It specifies CASSLDGRNTEAFF.

The chain links TRBV7-3 to TRBJ2-7; D uncertain. The germline V gene encodes CDR1 SGHTA and CDR2 FQGTGA. Between the trimmed V and J ends, which lost 1 base and 5 bases, there was a span of 12 bases. The CDR3 totals 14 residues. CDR3 nucleotides: TGTGCCAGCAGCTTAAATGGCTCCCCCCACGAGCAGTACTTC. The encoded protein is CASSLNGSPHEQYF.

This clonotype came up many times. V and J are TRBV29-1 and TRBJ2-3, with a tentative D call TRBD2 (5 bases). Per germline, CDR1 SQVTM and CDR2 ANQGSEA. This CDR3 region has 16 residues. Between the trimmed V and J ends, which lost 4 bases and 1 base, there was a span of 18 bases. The CDR3 is CSVGVRSGTGTDTQYF. In DNA form, the CDR3 reads TGCAGCGTTGGGGTGAGGAGCGGCACGGGCACAGATACGCAGTATTTT.

The chain couples TRBV5-1 to TRBJ2-1; 7 positions match TRBD2. Trimming cost V 6 bases and J 6 bases; bases outside gene matches: 12. Germline loops: CDR1 SGHRS, CDR2 YFSETQ. The CDR3 is made up of 15 amino acids. The CDR3 here is CASKLRAGSSNEQFF. CDR3 DNA sequence: TGCGCCAGCAAACTAAGAGCGGGGTCCAGCAATGAGCAGTTCTTC.

Only a few counts were recorded for this clonotype. The V call is TRBV29-1, the J call TRBJ2-5, with D hard to call. The CDR3 runs 12 residues. Trimming pared 3 bases from V and 2 bases from J, leaving 7 bases between. The germline gives CDR1 SQVTM, CDR2 ANQGSEA. The CDR3: CSVEDGQETQYF. In nucleotides, the CDR3 is TGCAGCGTTGAGGACGGACAAGAGACCCAGTACTTC.

This clonotype was counted between two and nine times. This sequence joins TRBV7-2 and TRBJ2-1; 8 positions match TRBD2. J gave up 0 bases and V 5 bases, and 6 bases lay outside the gene matches. The CDR3 loop spans 16 amino acids. In germline, CDR1 is SGHTA, CDR2 FQGNSA. The CDR3 protein is CASSLKAGDSYNEQFF. The CDR3 region has the DNA TGTGCCAGCAGCCTTAAAGCGGGAGACTCCTACAATGAGCAGTTCTTC.